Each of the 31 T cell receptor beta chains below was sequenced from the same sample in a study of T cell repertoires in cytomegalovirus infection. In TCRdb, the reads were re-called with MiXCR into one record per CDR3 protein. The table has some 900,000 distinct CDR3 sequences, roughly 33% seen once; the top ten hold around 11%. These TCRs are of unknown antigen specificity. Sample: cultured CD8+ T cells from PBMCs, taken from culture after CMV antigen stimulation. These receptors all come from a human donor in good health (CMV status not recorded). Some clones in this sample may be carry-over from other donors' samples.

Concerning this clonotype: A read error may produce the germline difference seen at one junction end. This CDR3 reads CASSSDPSLGDEQFF. The DNA of the CDR3 is TGTGCTAGCAGCTCCGACCCTAGTTTGGGGGATGAGCAGTTCTTC. The V and J genes are TRBV7-7 and TRBJ2-1, with D perhaps TRBD1 or TRBD2 (5 bases each). The CDR3 is 15 residues long. Germline V gives CDR1 SSHAT, CDR2 FNYEAQ (reference sequence).

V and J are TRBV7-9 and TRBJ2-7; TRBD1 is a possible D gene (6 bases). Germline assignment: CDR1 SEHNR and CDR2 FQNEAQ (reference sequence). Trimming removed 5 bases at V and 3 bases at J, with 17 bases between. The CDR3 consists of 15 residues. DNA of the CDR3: TGTGCCAGCAGCGGACCGGGACATGGATTCTACGAGCAGTACTTC. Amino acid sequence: CASSGPGHGFYEQYF.

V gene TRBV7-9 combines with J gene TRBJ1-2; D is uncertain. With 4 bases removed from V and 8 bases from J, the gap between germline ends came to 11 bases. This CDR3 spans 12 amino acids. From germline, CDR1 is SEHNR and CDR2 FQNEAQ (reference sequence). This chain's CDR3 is CASSSDGWGYTF. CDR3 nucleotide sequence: TGTGCCAGCAGCTCCGATGGGTGGGGCTACACCTTC.

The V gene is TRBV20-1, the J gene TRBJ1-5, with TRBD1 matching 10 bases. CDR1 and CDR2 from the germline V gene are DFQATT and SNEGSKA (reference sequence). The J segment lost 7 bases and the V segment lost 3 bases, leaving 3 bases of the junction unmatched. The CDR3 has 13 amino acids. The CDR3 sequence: CSARGQGKQPQHF. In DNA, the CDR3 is TGCAGTGCTAGGGGACAGGGGAAGCAGCCCCAGCATTTT.

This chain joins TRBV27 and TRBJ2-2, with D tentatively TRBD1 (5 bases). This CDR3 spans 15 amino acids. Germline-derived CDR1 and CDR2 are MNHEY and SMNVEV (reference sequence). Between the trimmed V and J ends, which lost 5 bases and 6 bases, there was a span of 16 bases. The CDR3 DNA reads TGTGCCAGCAGTCCGCTGGGGCTAGGCCCCGGGGAGCTGTTTTTT. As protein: CASSPLGLGPGELFF.

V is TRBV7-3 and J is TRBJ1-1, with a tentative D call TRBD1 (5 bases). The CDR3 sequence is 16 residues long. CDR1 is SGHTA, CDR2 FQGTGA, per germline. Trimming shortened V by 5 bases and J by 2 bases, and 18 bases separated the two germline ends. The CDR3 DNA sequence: TGTGCCAGCAGCCGGGGGGGAGCCCGATCCAACACTGAAGCTTTCTTT. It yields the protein CASSRGGARSNTEAFF.

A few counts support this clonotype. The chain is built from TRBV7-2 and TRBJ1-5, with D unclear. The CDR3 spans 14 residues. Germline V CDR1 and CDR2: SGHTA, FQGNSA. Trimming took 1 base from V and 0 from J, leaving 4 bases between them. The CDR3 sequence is CASSLVPSNQPQHF. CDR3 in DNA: TGTGCCAGCAGCTTAGTTCCTAGCAATCAGCCCCAGCATTTT.

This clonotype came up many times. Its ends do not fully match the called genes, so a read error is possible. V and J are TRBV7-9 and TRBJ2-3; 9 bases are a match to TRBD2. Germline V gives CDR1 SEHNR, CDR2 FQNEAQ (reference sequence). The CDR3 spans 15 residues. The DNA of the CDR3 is TGTGCCAGCAGCCTAGCGGGGAGTAGCACAGATACGCAGTATTTT. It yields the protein CASSLAGSSTDTQYF. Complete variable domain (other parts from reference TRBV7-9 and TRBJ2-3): DTGVSQNPRHKITKRGQNVTFRCDPISEHNRLYWYRQTLGQGPEFLTYFQNEAQLEKSRLLSDRFSAERPKGSFSTLEIQRTEQGDSAMYLCASSLAGSSTDTQYFGPGTRLTVL.

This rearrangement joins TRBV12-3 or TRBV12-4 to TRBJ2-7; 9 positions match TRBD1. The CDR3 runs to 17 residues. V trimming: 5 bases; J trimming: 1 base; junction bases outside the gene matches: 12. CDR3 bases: TGTGCCAGCAGTAATAAATTCCGGGACAGGGATTCCTACGAGCAGTACTTC. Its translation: CASSNKFRDRDSYEQYF.

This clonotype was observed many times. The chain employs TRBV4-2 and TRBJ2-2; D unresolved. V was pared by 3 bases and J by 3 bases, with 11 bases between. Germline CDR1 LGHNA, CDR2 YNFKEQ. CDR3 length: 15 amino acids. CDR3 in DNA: TGTGCCAGCAGCCAGGTCCTATACGACACCGGGGAGCTGTTTTTT. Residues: CASSQVLYDTGELFF.

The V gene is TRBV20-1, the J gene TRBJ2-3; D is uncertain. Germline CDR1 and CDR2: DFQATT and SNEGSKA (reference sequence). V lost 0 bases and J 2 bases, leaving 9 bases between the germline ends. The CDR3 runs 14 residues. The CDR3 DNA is TGCAGTGCTAGAGATGAGACTTTCACAGATACGCAGTATTTT. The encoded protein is CSARDETFTDTQYF.

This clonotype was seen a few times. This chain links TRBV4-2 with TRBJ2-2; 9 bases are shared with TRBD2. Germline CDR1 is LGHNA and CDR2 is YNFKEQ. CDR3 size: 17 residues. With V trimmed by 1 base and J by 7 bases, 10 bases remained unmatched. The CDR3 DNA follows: TGTGCCAGCAGCCAAGGGTCTAGCGGGGCGTACGGCGGGGAGCTGTTTTTT. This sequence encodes CASSQGSSGAYGGELFF.

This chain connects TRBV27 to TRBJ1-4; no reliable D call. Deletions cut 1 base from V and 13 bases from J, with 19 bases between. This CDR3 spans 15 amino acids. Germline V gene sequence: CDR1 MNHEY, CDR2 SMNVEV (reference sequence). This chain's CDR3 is CASSLFVQGLEGLFF. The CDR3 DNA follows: TGTGCCAGCAGTTTATTTGTACAAGGGCTAGAGGGACTGTTTTTT.

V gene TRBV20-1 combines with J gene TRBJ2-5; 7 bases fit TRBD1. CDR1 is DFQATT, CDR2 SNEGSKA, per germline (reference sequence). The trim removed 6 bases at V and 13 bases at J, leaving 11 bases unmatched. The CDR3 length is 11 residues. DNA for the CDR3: TGCAGTGCGCCTACAGGGGTCCTGCGGTACTTC. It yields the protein CSAPTGVLRYF.

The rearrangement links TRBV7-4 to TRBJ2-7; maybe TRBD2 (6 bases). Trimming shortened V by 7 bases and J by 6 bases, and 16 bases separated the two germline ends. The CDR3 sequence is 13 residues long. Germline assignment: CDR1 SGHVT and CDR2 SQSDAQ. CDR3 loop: CASIPGGSGEQYF. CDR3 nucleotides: TGTGCCAGCATCCCCGGGGGTTCGGGCGAGCAGTACTTC.

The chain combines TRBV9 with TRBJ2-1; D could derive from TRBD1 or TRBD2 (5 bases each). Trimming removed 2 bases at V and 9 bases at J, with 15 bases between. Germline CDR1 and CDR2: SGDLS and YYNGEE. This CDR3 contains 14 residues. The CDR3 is CASSVGEGWTEQFF. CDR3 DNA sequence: TGTGCCAGCAGCGTGGGAGAGGGGTGGACTGAGCAGTTCTTC.

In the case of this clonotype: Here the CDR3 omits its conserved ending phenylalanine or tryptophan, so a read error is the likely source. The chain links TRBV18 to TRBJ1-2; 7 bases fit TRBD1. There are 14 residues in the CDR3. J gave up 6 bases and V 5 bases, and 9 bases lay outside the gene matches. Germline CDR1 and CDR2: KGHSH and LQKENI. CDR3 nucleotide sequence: TGTGCCAGCTCAGGGACAGAAGGGCAAAATGGCTACACCCTC. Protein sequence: CASSGTEGQNGYTL.

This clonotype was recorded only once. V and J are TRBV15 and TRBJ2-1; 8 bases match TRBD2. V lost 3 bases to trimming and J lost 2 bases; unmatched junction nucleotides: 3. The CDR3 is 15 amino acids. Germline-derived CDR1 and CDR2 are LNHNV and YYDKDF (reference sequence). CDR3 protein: CATSSSGGAYNEQFF. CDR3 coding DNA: TGTGCCACCAGCAGTTCGGGGGGGGCCTACAATGAGCAGTTCTTC.

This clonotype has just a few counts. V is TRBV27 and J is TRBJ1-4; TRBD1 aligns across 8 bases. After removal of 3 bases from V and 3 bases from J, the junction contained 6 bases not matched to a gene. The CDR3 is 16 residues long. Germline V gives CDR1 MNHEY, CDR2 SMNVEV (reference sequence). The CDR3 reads CASSFIWDRSNEKLFF. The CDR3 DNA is TGTGCCAGCAGTTTTATTTGGGACAGGTCTAATGAAAAACTGTTTTTT. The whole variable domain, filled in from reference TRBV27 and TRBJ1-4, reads EAQVTQNPRYLITVTGKKLTVTCSQNMNHEYMSWYRQDPGLGLRQIYYSMNVEVTDKGDVPEGYKVSRKEKRNFPLILESPSPNQTSLYFCASSFIWDRSNEKLFFGSGTQLSVL.

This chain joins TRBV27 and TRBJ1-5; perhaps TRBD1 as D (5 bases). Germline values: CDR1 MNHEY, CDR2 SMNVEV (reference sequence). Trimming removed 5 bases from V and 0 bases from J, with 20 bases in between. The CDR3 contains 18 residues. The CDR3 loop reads CASSPRQGLPYSNQPQHF. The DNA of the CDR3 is TGTGCCAGCAGTCCCCGGCAGGGCCTACCCTATAGCAATCAGCCCCAGCATTTT.

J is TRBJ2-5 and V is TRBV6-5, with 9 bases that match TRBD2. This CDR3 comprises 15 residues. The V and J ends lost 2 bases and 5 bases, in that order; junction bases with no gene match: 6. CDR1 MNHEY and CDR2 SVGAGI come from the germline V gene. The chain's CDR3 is CASSYGGGAGETQYF. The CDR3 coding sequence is TGTGCCAGCAGTTACGGCGGGGGGGCCGGTGAGACCCAGTACTTC.

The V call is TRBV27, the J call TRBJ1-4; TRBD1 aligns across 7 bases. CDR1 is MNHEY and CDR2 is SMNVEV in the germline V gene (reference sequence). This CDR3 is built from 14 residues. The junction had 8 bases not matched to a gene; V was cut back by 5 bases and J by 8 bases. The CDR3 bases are TGTGCCAGCAGTCTGGGACAGCAGCTAGAAAAACTGTTTTTT. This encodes CASSLGQQLEKLFF.

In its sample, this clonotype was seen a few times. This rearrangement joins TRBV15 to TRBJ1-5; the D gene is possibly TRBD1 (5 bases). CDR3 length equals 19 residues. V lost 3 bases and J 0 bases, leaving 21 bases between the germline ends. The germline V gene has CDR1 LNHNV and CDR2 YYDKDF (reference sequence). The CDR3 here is CATSSTRTQGPYSNQPQHF. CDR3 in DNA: TGTGCCACCAGCAGTACCCGGACGCAGGGCCCCTATAGCAATCAGCCCCAGCATTTT. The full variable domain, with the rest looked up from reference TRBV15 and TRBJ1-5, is DAMVIQNPRYQVTQFGKPVTLSCSQTLNHNVMYWYQQKSSQAPKLLFHYYDKDFNNEADTPDNFQSRRPNTSFCFLDIRSPGLGDTAMYLCATSSTRTQGPYSNQPQHFGDGTRLSIL.

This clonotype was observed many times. CDR3 DNA: TGTGCCAGCAGCCGATTAGGAGGGGGACTAGCGGGGGGAGTGGTCTACAATGAGCAGTTCTTC. This encodes CASSRLGGGLAGGVVYNEQFF. The rearrangement joins TRBV7-8 to TRBJ2-1; TRBD2 aligns across 15 bases. There are 21 residues in the CDR3. Germline V gene sequence: CDR1 SGHVS, CDR2 FQNEAQ. V shed 5 bases, J shed 3 bases, and the junction held 17 bases outside the gene matches. Full variable domain (outside the CDR3, taken from reference TRBV7-8 and TRBJ2-1): GAGVSQSPRYKVAKRGQDVALRCDPISGHVSLFWYQQALGQGPEFLTYFQNEAQLDKSGLPSDRFFAERPEGSVSTLKIQRTQQEDSAVYLCASSRLGGGLAGGVVYNEQFFGPGTRLTVL.

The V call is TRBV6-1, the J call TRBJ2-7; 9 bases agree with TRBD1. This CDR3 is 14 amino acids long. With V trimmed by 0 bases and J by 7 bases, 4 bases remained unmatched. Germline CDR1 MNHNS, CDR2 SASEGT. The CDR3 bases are TGTGCCAGCAGTGAAGCCAGGGACAGGGAAGAGCAGTACGTC. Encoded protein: CASSEARDREEQYV.

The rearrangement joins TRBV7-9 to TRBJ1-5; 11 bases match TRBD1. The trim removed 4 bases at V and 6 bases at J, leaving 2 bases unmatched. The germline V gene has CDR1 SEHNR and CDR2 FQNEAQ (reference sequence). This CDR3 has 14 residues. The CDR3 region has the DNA TGTGCCAGCAGCTCCGGACAGGGGGCTCAGCCCCAGCATTTT. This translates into CASSSGQGAQPQHF. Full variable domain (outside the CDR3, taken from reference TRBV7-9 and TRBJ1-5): DTGVSQNPRHKITKRGQNVTFRCDPISEHNRLYWYRQTLGQGPEFLTYFQNEAQLEKSRLLSDRFSAERPKGSFSTLEIQRTEQGDSAMYLCASSSGQGAQPQHFGDGTRLSIL.

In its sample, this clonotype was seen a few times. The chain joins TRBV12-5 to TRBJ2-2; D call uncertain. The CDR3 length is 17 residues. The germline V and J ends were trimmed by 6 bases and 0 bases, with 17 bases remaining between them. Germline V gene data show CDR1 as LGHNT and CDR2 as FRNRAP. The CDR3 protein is CASGSDRSGSNTGELFF. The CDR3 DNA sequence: TGTGCTAGTGGCTCCGATAGGTCGGGTTCGAACACCGGGGAGCTGTTTTTT.

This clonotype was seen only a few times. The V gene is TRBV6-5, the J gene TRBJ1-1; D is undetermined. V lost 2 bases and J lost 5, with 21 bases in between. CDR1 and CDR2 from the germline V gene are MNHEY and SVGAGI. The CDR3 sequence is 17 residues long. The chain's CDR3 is CASSYLGRPQAATEAFF. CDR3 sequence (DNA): TGTGCCAGCAGTTACCTTGGACGGCCCCAGGCAGCGACTGAAGCTTTCTTT.

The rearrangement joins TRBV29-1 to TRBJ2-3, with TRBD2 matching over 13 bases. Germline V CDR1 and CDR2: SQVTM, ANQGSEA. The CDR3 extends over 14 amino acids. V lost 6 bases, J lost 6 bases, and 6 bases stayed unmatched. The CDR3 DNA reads TGCAGCGTCTCCAGGACTAGCGGGGGCGATACGCAGTATTTT. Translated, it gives CSVSRTSGGDTQYF.

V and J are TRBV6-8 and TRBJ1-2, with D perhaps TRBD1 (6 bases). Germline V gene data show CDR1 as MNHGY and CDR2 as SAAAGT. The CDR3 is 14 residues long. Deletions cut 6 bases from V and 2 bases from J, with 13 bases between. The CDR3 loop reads CASSSYQGNYGYTF. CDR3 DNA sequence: TGTGCCAGCAGCTCTTATCAGGGGAACTATGGCTACACCTTC.

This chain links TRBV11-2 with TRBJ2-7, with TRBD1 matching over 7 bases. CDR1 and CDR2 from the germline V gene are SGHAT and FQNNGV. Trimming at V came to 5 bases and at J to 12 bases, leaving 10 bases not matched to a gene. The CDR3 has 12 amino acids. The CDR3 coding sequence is TGTGCCAGCAGCACCGACAGGGAAGACCTGTACGTC. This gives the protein CASSTDREDLYV.